This T cell receptor (beta chain) was observed in a study of blood T cell repertoires in COVID-19. The CDR3 sequence is 16 residues long. Cohort 3 donors were reported recovered after two negative PCRs, clearance, or symptom resolution. The repertoire was sequenced with immunoSEQ multiplex PCR; TCRdb's copy has only in-frame clones and lacks some. The data contain 250,000 to 300,000 clones, around 90% of them singletons. Sequencing was performed on PBMCs or T cells enriched from blood (not recorded which). The chain couples TRBV21-1 to TRBJ1-6. TRBV21-1 is noted as a pseudogene. The receptor was isolated from a woman in her thirties or forties who had recovered from COVID-19. CDR3: CASSKVTRGPNSPLHF. CDR3 nucleotide sequence: TGTGCCAGCAGCAAAGTGACCAGAGGGCCCAATTCACCCCTCCACTTT.